This T cell receptor beta chain was sequenced in a study of T cells in Graves' hyperthyroidism and ophthalmopathy. The CDR3 totals 16 residues. Germline V gives CDR1 SGHAT, CDR2 FQNNGV. V was cut by 3 bases and J by 2 bases, with 14 bases left in between. Researchers took RNA transcripts and amplified the TCR beta CDR3 regions from them. The study used the HTBI primer set for a first-round RT-PCR of the TCR CDR3. One entry per CDR3 protein results from TCRdb running MiXCR on the multiplex PCR reads. The table shows about 420,000 distinct CDR3 sequences, with more than 15% occurring only once. When ophthalmopathy did not progress within 18 months, Graves' hyperthyroidism was considered stable. The sample holds many counts of this clonotype.

Sequences were obtained from blood. The chain recombines TRBV11-2 with TRBJ2-1; D is possibly TRBD1 or TRBD2 (5 bases each). The TCR originated in a woman younger than 30 with Graves' hyperthyroidism. DNA for the CDR3: TGTGCCAGCAGCTTGTATCCGGGACGGGCCTACAATGAGCAGTTCTTC. Its protein is CASSLYPGRAYNEQFF.